The T cell receptor beta chain described here comes from a study of blood T cell repertoires in COVID-19. Overall study: PBMCs, B-cell-depleted T cells, or T cells were the source of the cDNA or gDNA that made up the material.

The CDR3 is made up of 11 amino acids. The germline CDR1 and CDR2 sequences are DFQATT and SNEGSKA (reference sequence). V trimming: 8 bases; J trimming: 3 bases; junction bases outside the gene matches: 3. Sequenced by immunoSEQ multiplex PCR; TCRdb stores in-frame clones only, minus some. The sample shows about 43,000 clones, 86% of them seen only once. J is TRBJ1-1 and V is TRBV20-1, with TRBD1 matching over 7 bases. This clonotype was sampled from a man aged 55 to 69 with active COVID-19. Input material: peripheral blood. CDR3 sequence reads: CSTGTDTEAFF. CDR3 bases: TGCAGTACCGGGACAGACACTGAAGCTTTCTTT.